Listed here are 19 T cell receptor beta chains from one sample, sequenced in a study of shared clonotypes between healthy human individuals. Positively selected for CCR7, the CD45RO-negative cells used as naive CD8 cells excluded terminally differentiated effector memory CD45RA+ cells. Data came from immunoSEQ multiplex PCR; TCRdb stores just in-frame clones and leaves some out. The data show about 800,000 clones, approximately 97% seen once. The sequencing input was naive CD8+ T cells sorted from blood. All receptors come from a man between 25 and 39 years old in good health.

V usage is TRBV27 and J usage is TRBJ2-1, with D maybe TRBD2 (6 bases). CDR1 and CDR2 (germline): MNHEY, SMNVEV (reference sequence). Trimming removed 2 bases at V and 9 bases at J, with 14 bases between. The CDR3 contains 14 residues. Written as DNA, the CDR3 is TGTGCCAGCAGTTTAGCGGGAAGGAGAGGTGAGCAGTTCTTC. Protein: CASSLAGRRGEQFF.

The V call is TRBV5-5, the J call TRBJ2-1; 10 bases are shared with TRBD1. Trimming at V came to 4 bases and at J to 8 bases, leaving 9 bases not matched to a gene. Germline-derived CDR1 and CDR2 are SGHKS and YYEKEE (reference sequence). The CDR3 runs 15 residues. The CDR3 region has the DNA TGTGCCAGCAGCCCCGGACAGGGGGGGTTCTATGAGCAGTTCTTC. It codes for CASSPGQGGFYEQFF.

The chain employs TRBV11-3 and TRBJ2-1; weak D call: TRBD2 (7 bases). CDR3 length equals 17 residues. Trimming took 3 bases from V and 4 from J, leaving 19 bases between them. The germline V gene encodes CDR1 SGHNT and CDR2 YENEEA. In DNA form, the CDR3 reads TGTGCCAGCAGCTTGGAGGCTAGCGGTAGGGGGTACAATGAGCAGTTCTTC. Translated, it gives CASSLEASGRGYNEQFF.

The J gene is TRBJ1-1, the V gene TRBV2; D gene ambiguous. This CDR3 comprises 11 residues. Trimming took 3 bases from V and 10 from J, leaving 9 bases between them. Per the germline V gene, CDR1 is SNHLY and CDR2 is FYNNEI. The chain's CDR3 is CASSDVGRAFF. DNA of the CDR3: TGTGCCAGCAGTGACGTTGGGCGAGCTTTCTTT.

The chain joins TRBV5-5 to TRBJ1-5; the D is unclear. The CDR3 runs to 13 residues. Germline values: CDR1 SGHKS, CDR2 YYEKEE (reference sequence). The germline V and J ends were trimmed by 4 bases and 3 bases, with 8 bases remaining between them. The CDR3 DNA follows: TGTGCCAGCAGCACGACTCCCAATCAGCCCCAGCATTTT. Translating gives CASSTTPNQPQHF.

CDR3 bases: TGCGCCAGCAGCCAATTTAGCGATCCGAACACCGGGGAGCTGTTTTTT. Translated: CASSQFSDPNTGELFF. This chain joins TRBV5-1 and TRBJ2-2, with D tentatively TRBD2 (5 bases). Germline CDR1 is SGHRS and CDR2 is YFSETQ. CDR3 length: 16 residues. V lost 4 bases to trimming and J lost 0 bases, with 13 bases between them.

The V gene is TRBV5-4, the J gene TRBJ2-7, with D unclear. CDR3 length equals 14 residues. Deletions cut 4 bases from V and 9 bases from J, with 20 bases between. Germline V CDR1 and CDR2: SGHNT, YYREEE (reference sequence). The CDR3 protein is CASSPDAPYERQYF. DNA of the CDR3: TGTGCCAGCAGCCCGGACGCCCCCTACGAGCGGCAGTACTTC. The full variable domain, completed using reference TRBV5-4 and TRBJ2-7, is ETGVTQSPTHLIKTRGQQVTLRCSSQSGHNTVSWYQQALGQGPQFIFQYYREEENGRGNFPPRFSGLQFPNYSSELNVNALELDDSALYLCASSPDAPYERQYFGPGTRLTVT.

The V call is TRBV7-2, the J call TRBJ2-1; D ambiguous. This CDR3 contains 16 residues. CDR1 is SGHTA, CDR2 FQGNSA, per germline. With 5 bases removed from V and 8 bases from J, the gap between germline ends came to 22 bases. This chain's CDR3 is CASSQVRLGSVDEQFF. CDR3 nucleotide sequence: TGTGCCAGCAGCCAAGTGAGACTGGGGTCTGTAGATGAGCAGTTCTTC.

This chain uses TRBV28 with TRBJ2-1; maybe TRBD2 (6 bases). The V end was cut by 3 bases, the J end by 9 bases, with 15 bases between. CDR3 length: 14 residues. Germline V gene data show CDR1 as MDHEN and CDR2 as SYDVKM. The CDR3 DNA reads as TGTGCCAGCAGTTTGGGGCCCCAGGGAGGTGAGCAGTTCTTC. It is translated as CASSLGPQGGEQFF.

The chain is built from TRBV28 and TRBJ2-7, with TRBD2 matching 7 bases. The V and J ends lost 6 bases and 2 bases, in that order; junction bases with no gene match: 10. The CDR3 has 15 residues. CDR1 is MDHEN, CDR2 SYDVKM, per germline. This chain's CDR3 is CASRNSAGKPYEQYF. The CDR3 DNA is TGTGCCAGCAGGAATTCAGCGGGAAAGCCCTACGAGCAGTACTTC.

This clone was seen a single time. The V and J genes are TRBV7-9 and TRBJ2-2; D unclear. From germline, CDR1 is SEHNR and CDR2 FQNEAQ (reference sequence). The CDR3 loop spans 16 amino acids. V was trimmed by 4 bases and J by 4 bases, leaving 16 bases between them. CDR3 loop: CASSSLLQAVTGELFF. DNA of the CDR3: TGTGCCAGCAGCTCCCTCCTTCAAGCAGTCACCGGGGAGCTGTTTTTT.

This clone was detected only once. The chain is built from TRBV11-2 and TRBJ2-7; 8 nucleotides line up with TRBD1. Germline values: CDR1 SGHAT, CDR2 FQNNGV. V shed 6 bases and J 0 bases; nucleotides not matched to a gene: 7. The CDR3 spans 15 residues. For the CDR3, the DNA is TGTGCCAGCAGTTTTGGACAGGGACGCTCCTACGAGCAGTACTTC. Protein sequence: CASSFGQGRSYEQYF.

This chain connects TRBV10-2 to TRBJ1-1, with 7 bases fitting TRBD1. The CDR3 runs 16 residues. Germline V gene lookup returns CDR1 WSHSY and CDR2 SAAADI. V gave up 3 bases and J gave up 3 bases; unmatched junction bases: 10. The CDR3 sequence: CASSDGSQGFYTEAFF. For the CDR3, the DNA is TGCGCCAGCAGTGACGGGTCACAGGGGTTCTACACTGAAGCTTTCTTT.

This clone was detected once. This chain uses TRBV29-1 with TRBJ2-7; D might be TRBD1 or TRBD2, each matching 6 bases. Trimming shortened V by 4 bases and J by 1 base, and 14 bases separated the two germline ends. Germline CDR1 and CDR2: SQVTM and ANQGSEA. The CDR3 is made up of 14 amino acids. CDR3 nucleotide sequence: TGCAGCGTTGTTCCGGGGGCCCCATCCTACGAGCAGTACTTC. Protein product: CSVVPGAPSYEQYF.

The rearrangement joins TRBV4-3 to TRBJ2-7, with D perhaps matching TRBD1 (6 bases). CDR1 and CDR2 from the germline V gene are LGHNA and YSLEER. The V gene lost 0 bases and the J gene lost 2 bases, with 11 bases spanning the gap. This CDR3 is 15 amino acids long. The CDR3 DNA reads as TGCGCCAGCAGCCAAGATTGGGGGCTGGCCTACGAGCAGTACTTC. It is translated as CASSQDWGLAYEQYF.

The CDR3 DNA reads as TGCGCCAGCAGTGCCTTCCCTGGACTAGCGGGAAATTCGGGCGACAATGAGCAGTTCTTC. Translated, it gives CASSAFPGLAGNSGDNEQFF. V and J are TRBV10-1 and TRBJ2-1; TRBD2 agrees at 12 bases. V lost 4 bases, J lost 5 bases, and 18 bases stayed unmatched. The CDR3 loop spans 20 amino acids. The germline V gene encodes CDR1 WNHNN and CDR2 SYGVQD (reference sequence).

J is TRBJ2-7 and V is TRBV6-1; weak D call: TRBD1 (6 bases). The CDR3 spans 17 residues. V lost 2 bases and J lost 1, with 18 bases in between. Germline V gene data show CDR1 as MNHNS and CDR2 as SASEGT. The CDR3 spells CASSELGVYRESYEQYF. The CDR3 DNA is TGTGCCAGCAGTGAATTGGGAGTCTACAGGGAATCCTACGAGCAGTACTTC.

This clone was detected a few times. This chain uses TRBV5-4 with TRBJ1-1, with TRBD1 matching over 7 bases. The CDR3 length is 15 residues. Trimming took 0 bases from V and 5 from J; bases not matched to a gene: 7. CDR1 is SGHNT and CDR2 is YYREEE in the germline V gene (reference sequence). In DNA, the CDR3 is TGTGCCAGCAGCTTGGTGGAGGGGGCAGTGACTGAAGCTTTCTTT. Amino acids: CASSLVEGAVTEAFF.

This sequence joins TRBV18 and TRBJ2-3; a possible D gene is TRBD2 (5 bases). The CDR3 runs 16 residues. The V and J ends lost 0 bases and 0 bases respectively, with 10 bases between them. Germline CDR1 KGHSH, CDR2 LQKENI. The CDR3 loop is CASSPPASSSTDTQYF. CDR3 nucleotide sequence: TGTGCCAGCTCACCACCAGCTAGCTCTAGCACAGATACGCAGTATTTT.